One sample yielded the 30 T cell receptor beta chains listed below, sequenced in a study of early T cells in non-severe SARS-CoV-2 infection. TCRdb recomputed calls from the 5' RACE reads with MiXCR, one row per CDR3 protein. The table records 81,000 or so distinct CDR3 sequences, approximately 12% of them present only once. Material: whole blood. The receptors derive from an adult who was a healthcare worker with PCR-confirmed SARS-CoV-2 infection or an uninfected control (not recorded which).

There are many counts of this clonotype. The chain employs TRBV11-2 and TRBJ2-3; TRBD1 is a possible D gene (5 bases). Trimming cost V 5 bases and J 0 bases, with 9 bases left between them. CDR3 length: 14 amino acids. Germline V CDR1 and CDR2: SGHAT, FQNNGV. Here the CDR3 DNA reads TGTGCCAGCAGCCGACAGCCTAGCACAGATACGCAGTATTTT. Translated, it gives CASSRQPSTDTQYF.

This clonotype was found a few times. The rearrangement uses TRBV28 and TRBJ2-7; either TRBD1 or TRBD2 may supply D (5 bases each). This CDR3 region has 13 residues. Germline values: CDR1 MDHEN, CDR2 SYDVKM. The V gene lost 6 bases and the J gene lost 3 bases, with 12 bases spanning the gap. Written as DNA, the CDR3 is TGTGCCAGCAGATCGGGGCTAGACTACGAGCAGTACTTC. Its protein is CASRSGLDYEQYF.

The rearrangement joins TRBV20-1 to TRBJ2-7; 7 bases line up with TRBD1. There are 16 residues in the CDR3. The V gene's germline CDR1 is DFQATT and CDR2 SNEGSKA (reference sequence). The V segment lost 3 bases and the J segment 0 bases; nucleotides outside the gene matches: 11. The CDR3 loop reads CSASDPRQGSSYEQYF. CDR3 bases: TGCAGTGCTAGTGACCCACGACAGGGAAGCTCCTACGAGCAGTACTTC.

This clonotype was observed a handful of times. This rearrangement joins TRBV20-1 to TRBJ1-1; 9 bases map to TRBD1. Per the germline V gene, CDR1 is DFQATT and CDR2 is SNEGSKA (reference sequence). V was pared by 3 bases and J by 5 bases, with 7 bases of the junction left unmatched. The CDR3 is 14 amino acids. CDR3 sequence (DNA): TGCAGTGCTAGGCAGACAGGGGGAAATACTGAAGCTTTCTTT. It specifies CSARQTGGNTEAFF.

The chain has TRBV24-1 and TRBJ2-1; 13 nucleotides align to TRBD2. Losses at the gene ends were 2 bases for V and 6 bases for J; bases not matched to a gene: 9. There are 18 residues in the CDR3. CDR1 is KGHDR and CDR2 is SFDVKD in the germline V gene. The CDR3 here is CATSDSRTSGSKGNEQFF. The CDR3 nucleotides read TGTGCCACCAGTGATTCCCGGACTAGCGGGAGTAAGGGCAATGAGCAGTTCTTC.

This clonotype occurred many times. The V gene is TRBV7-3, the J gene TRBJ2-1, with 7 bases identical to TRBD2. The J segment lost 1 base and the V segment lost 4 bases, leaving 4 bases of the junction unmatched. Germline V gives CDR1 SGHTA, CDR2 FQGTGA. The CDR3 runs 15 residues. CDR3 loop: CASSSSGTSYNEQFF. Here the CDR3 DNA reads TGTGCCAGCAGCTCCAGCGGGACGTCCTACAATGAGCAGTTCTTC.

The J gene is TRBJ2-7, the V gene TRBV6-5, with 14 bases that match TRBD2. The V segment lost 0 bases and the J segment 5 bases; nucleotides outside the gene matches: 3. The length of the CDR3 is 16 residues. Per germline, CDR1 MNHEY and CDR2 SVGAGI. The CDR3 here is CASSYSGLAGGNEQYF. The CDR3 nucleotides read TGTGCCAGCAGTTACTCCGGACTAGCGGGAGGCAACGAGCAGTACTTC.

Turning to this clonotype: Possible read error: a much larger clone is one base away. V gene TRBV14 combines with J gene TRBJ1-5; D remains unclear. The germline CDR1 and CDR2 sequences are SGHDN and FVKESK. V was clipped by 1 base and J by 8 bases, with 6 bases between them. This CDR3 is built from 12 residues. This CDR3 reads CASSQGFKPQHF. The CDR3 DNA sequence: TGTGCCAGCAGCCAAGGCTTTAAGCCCCAGCATTTT.

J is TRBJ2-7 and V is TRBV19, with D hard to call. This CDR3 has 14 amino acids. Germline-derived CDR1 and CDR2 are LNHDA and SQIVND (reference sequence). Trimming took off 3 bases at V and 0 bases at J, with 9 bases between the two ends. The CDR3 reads CASSMRDGSYEQYF. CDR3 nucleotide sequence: TGTGCCAGTAGTATGCGTGACGGCTCCTACGAGCAGTACTTC. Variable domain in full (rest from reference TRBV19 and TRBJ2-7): DGGITQSPKYLFRKEGQNVTLSCEQNLNHDAMYWYRQDPGQGLRLIYYSQIVNDFQKGDIAEGYSVSREKKESFPLTVTSAQKNPTAFYLCASSMRDGSYEQYFGPGTRLTVT.

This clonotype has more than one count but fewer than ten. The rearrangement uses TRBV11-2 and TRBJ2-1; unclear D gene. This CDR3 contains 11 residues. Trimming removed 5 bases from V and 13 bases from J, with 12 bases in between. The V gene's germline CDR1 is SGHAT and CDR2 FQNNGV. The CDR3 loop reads CASSLVHGQFF. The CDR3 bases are TGTGCCAGCAGCCTGGTCCACGGCCAGTTCTTC.

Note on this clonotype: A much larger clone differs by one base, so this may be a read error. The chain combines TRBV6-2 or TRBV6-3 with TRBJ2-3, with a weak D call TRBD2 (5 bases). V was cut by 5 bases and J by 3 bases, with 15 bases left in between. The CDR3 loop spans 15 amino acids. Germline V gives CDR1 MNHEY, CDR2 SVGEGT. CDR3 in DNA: TGTGCCAGCAGTCCTCGCAGGAGAGGGACAGATACGCAGTATTTT. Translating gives CASSPRRRGTDTQYF.

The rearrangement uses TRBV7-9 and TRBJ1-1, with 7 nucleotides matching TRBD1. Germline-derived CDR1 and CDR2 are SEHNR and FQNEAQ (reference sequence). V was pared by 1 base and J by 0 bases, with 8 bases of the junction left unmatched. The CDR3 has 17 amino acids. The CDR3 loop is CASSLGQGEVVNTEAFF. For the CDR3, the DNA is TGTGCCAGCAGCTTAGGGCAGGGGGAAGTGGTGAACACTGAAGCTTTCTTT.

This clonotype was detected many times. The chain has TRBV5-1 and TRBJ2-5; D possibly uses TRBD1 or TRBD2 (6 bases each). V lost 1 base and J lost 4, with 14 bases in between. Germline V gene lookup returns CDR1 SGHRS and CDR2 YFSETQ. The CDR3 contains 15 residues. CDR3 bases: TGCGCCAGCAGCTTGATGAGGGGGGCGAGAGAGACCCAGTACTTC. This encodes CASSLMRGARETQYF.

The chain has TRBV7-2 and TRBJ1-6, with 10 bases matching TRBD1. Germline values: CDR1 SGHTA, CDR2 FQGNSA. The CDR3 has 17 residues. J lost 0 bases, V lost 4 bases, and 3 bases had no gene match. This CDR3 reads CASSSRDRGSYNSPLHF. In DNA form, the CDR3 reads TGTGCCAGCAGCTCAAGGGACAGGGGCTCCTATAATTCACCCCTCCACTTT.

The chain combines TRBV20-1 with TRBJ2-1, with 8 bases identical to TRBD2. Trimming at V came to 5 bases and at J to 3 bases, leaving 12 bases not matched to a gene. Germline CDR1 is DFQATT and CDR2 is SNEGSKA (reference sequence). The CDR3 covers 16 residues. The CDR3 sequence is CSAGAGTAGGYNEQFF. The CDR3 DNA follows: TGCAGTGCTGGGGCGGGGACGGCGGGAGGCTACAATGAGCAGTTCTTC.

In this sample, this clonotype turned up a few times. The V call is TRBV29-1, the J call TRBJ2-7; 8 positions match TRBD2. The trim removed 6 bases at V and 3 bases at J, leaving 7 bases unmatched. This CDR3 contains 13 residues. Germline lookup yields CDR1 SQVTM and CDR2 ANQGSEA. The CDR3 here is CSVEREGGYEQYF. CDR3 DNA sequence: TGCAGCGTGGAACGGGAGGGGGGCTACGAGCAGTACTTC.

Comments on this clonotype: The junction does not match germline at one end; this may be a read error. The CDR3 reads CGVAMVLSNQPQHF. DNA of the CDR3: TGCGGCGTTGCAATGGTCCTTAGCAATCAGCCCCAGCATTTT. V usage is TRBV29-1 and J usage is TRBJ1-5; D uncertain. CDR1 and CDR2 from the germline V gene are SQVTM and ANQGSEA. The CDR3 is made up of 14 amino acids.

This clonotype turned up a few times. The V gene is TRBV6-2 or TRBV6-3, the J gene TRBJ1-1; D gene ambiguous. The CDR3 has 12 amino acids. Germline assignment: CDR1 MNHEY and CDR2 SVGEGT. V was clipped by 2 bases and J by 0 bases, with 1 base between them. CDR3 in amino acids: CASSYMNTEAFF. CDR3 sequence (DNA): TGTGCCAGCAGTTACATGAACACTGAAGCTTTCTTT.

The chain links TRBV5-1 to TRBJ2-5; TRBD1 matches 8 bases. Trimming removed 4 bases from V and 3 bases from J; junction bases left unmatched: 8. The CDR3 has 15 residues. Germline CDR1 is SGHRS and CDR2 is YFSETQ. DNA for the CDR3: TGCGCCAGCAGCCCCAGGACAGGGACCGAAGAGACCCAGTACTTC. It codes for CASSPRTGTEETQYF.

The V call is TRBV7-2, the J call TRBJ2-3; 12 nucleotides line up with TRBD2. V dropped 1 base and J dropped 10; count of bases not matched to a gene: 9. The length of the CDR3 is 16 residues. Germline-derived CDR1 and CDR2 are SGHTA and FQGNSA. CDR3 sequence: CASSLVETSGRRAQYF. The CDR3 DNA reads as TGTGCCAGCAGCTTAGTAGAGACTAGCGGGAGAAGGGCGCAGTATTTT.

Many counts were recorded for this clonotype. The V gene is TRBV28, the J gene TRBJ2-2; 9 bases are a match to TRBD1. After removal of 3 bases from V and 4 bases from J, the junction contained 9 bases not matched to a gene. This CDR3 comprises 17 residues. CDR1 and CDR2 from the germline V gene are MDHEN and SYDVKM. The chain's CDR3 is CASSFPPDRGGTGELFF. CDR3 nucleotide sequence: TGTGCCAGCAGTTTCCCTCCGGACAGGGGCGGCACCGGGGAGCTGTTTTTT.

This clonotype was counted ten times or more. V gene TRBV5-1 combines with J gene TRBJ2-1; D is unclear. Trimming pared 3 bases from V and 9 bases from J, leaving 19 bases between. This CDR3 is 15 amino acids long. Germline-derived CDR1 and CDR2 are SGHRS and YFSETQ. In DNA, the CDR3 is TGCGCCAGCAGCTCGAAGACGGCCCACACGGGTGAGCAGTTCTTC. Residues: CASSSKTAHTGEQFF.

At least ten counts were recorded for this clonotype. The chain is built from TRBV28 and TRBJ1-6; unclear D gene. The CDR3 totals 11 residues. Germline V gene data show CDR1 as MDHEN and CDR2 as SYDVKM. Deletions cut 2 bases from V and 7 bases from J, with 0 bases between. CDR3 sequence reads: CASSLNSPLHF. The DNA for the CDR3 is TGTGCCAGCAGTTTAAATTCACCCCTCCACTTT.

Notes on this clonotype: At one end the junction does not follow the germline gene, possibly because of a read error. CDR3 sequence (DNA): TGTGTCAGCACCCTAGGGGGGATTTCCTACGAGCAGTACTTC. Its protein is CVSTLGGISYEQYF. This chain connects TRBV27 to TRBJ2-7; TRBD1 or TRBD2 may be the D gene (6 bases each). Germline V gene sequence: CDR1 MNHEY, CDR2 SMNVEV (reference sequence). The CDR3 has 14 residues.

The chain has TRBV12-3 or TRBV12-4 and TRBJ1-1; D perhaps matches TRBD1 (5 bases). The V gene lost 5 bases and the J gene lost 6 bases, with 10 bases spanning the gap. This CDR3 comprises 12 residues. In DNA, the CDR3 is TGTGCCAGCAGTCTTGACAGCTCTGAAGCTTTCTTT. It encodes CASSLDSSEAFF.

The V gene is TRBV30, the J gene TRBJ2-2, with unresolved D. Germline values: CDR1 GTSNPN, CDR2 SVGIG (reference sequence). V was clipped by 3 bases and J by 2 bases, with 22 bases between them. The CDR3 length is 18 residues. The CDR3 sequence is CAWSWGIRPTTNTGELFF. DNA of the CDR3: TGTGCCTGGAGCTGGGGTATACGACCTACGACAAACACCGGGGAGCTGTTTTTT.

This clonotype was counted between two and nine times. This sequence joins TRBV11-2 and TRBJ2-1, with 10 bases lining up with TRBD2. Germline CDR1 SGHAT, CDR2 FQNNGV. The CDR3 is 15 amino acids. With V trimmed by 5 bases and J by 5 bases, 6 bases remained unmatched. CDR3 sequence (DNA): TGTGCCAGCAGCCTTCTAGCGGGAGTGAACAATGAGCAGTTCTTC. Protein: CASSLLAGVNNEQFF.

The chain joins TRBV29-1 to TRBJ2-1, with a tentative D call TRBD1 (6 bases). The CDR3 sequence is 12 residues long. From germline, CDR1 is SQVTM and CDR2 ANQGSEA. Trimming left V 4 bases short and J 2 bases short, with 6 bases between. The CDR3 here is CSVGTAYNEQFF. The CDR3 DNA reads TGCAGCGTTGGGACAGCCTACAATGAGCAGTTCTTC.

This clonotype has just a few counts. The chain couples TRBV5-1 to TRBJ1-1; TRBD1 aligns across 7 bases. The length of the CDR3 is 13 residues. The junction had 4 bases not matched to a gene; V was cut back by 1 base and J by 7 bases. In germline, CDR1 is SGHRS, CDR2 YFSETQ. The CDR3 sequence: CASSLNRGGEAFF. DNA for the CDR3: TGCGCCAGCAGCTTGAACAGGGGTGGTGAAGCTTTCTTT.

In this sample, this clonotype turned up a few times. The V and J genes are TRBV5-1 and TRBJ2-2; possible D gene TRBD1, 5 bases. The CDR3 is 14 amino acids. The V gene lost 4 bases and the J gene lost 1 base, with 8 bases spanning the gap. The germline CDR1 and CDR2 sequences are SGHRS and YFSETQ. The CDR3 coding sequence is TGCGCCAGCAGCCCTCAGGGGAACACCGGGGAGCTGTTTTTT. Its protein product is CASSPQGNTGELFF.